This is a list of T cell receptor beta chains from one sample in a study of human T cells and chemical hapten exposure. TCRdb reprocessed the 5' RACE reads via MiXCR and lists one record per CDR3 protein. The sample has under 85,000 distinct CDR3 sequences; about 7.7% are singletons. The receptors come from a male donor in good health. CDR3s include the opening cysteine and the closing phenylalanine or tryptophan. Some rows have no size entry. The others give once, few or many, or a class for an expanded clone.

v_call: TRBV7-6
clone_size: few
j_call: TRBJ2-2
cdr3_aa: CASSRKGGSSNTGELFF

v_call: TRBV27
clone_size: many
j_call: TRBJ1-5
cdr3_aa: CASRGAGGNQPQHF

v_call: TRBV13
clone_size: many
j_call: TRBJ2-7
cdr3_aa: CASSETGQGYEQYF

v_call: TRBV29-1
clone_size: few
j_call: TRBJ1-1
cdr3_aa: CSVEDLGGENTEAFF

v_call: TRBV12-3/TRBV12-4
clone_size: many
j_call: TRBJ2-7
cdr3_aa: CASSPPSRAYEQYF

v_call: TRBV9
clone_size: .
j_call: TRBJ2-5
cdr3_aa: CASSVNPATGAVETQYF

v_call: TRBV5-6
clone_size: few
j_call: TRBJ1-1
cdr3_aa: CASSPGTGGGGTEAFF

v_call: TRBV2
clone_size: many
j_call: TRBJ1-1
cdr3_aa: CASSGGPNTEAFF

v_call: TRBV7-8
clone_size: many
j_call: TRBJ2-4
cdr3_aa: CASSLDRAKNIQYF

v_call: TRBV7-6
clone_size: few
j_call: TRBJ2-1
cdr3_aa: CASSLLRTSGSSNEQFF

v_call: TRBV20-1
clone_size: .
j_call: TRBJ1-4
cdr3_aa: CSAARQGASVNEKLFF

v_call: TRBV5-1
clone_size: few
j_call: TRBJ2-1
cdr3_aa: CASSAGLAVYNEQFF

v_call: TRBV7-2
clone_size: .
j_call: TRBJ2-1
cdr3_aa: CASSQEGAGRDEQFF

v_call: TRBV24-1
clone_size: .
j_call: TRBJ2-3
cdr3_aa: CATSAAQGDTQYF

v_call: TRBV6-1
clone_size: few
j_call: TRBJ1-2
cdr3_aa: CASSPPQGPYGYTF

v_call: TRBV27
clone_size: few
j_call: TRBJ1-1
cdr3_aa: CASSRRQALNTEAFF

v_call: TRBV20-1
clone_size: many
j_call: TRBJ2-1
cdr3_aa: CSAREKGFYNEQFF

v_call: TRBV20-1
clone_size: few
j_call: TRBJ2-7
cdr3_aa: CSASRILRDRGSEQYF

v_call: TRBV21-1
clone_size: many
j_call: TRBJ1-5
cdr3_aa: CASTNRPNGNQPQHF

v_call: TRBV7-9
clone_size: .
j_call: TRBJ2-1
cdr3_aa: CASSFTGSSYNEQFF